These 20 T cell receptor beta chains share one sample of origin, sequenced in a study of PD-L1 blockade in urothelial cancer (TCRdb year 2017). To prepare the library, the immunoSEQ multiplex PCR assay was applied. Imported from immuneACCESS, the table was reduced by TCRdb to in-frame sequences with V and J called. These copies leave out some clones; in studies compared against another copy, an unresolved V gene accounts for under half, and the cause of the remainder is not known. The sample table records under 30,000 clones; 84% of these occur just once. 8% to 10% of the sample belongs to the ten largest clones. Sequencing used PBMCs, obtained around atezolizumab (anti-PD-L1) treatment. These receptors were obtained from a man between 65 and 85 years old with urothelial cancer.

V usage is TRBV19 and J usage is TRBJ2-7, with 9 bases matching TRBD1. The CDR3 extends over 16 amino acids. V lost 4 bases, J lost 1 base, and 8 bases stayed unmatched. The germline CDR1 and CDR2 sequences are LNHDA and SQIVND (reference sequence). CDR3 sequence: CASSKPGQGISYEQYF. CDR3 DNA sequence: TGTGCCAGTAGTAAGCCGGGACAGGGTATTTCCTACGAGCAGTACTTC.

The rearrangement uses TRBV28 and TRBJ2-3; TRBD1 agrees at 9 bases. Germline V gene sequence: CDR1 MDHEN, CDR2 SYDVKM. The CDR3 is 16 amino acids. Losses at the gene ends were 8 bases for V and 4 bases for J; bases not matched to a gene: 13. The CDR3 nucleotides are TGTGCCAGCCGACCCGGGACAGGGTACATTCCAGATACGCAGTATTTT. Amino acid sequence: CASRPGTGYIPDTQYF.

This chain links TRBV2 with TRBJ2-5; TRBD2 is a possible D gene (6 bases). Germline V CDR1 and CDR2: SNHLY, FYNNEI. The germline V and J ends were trimmed by 3 bases and 5 bases, with 13 bases remaining between them. This CDR3 spans 14 amino acids. CDR3 sequence reads: CASSDGLAEETQYF. The CDR3 DNA is TGTGCCAGCAGTGACGGATTAGCGGAGGAGACCCAGTACTTC.

CDR3 protein: CASSFAGNNSPLHF. The CDR3 nucleotides read TGTGCCAGCAGCTTTGCAGGGAATAATTCACCCCTCCACTTT. This chain links TRBV11-2 with TRBJ1-6; the D gene is possibly TRBD1 (5 bases). The germline V and J ends were trimmed by 3 bases and 5 bases, with 8 bases remaining between them. Germline V gene data show CDR1 as SGHAT and CDR2 as FQNNGV. There are 14 residues in the CDR3.

This chain uses TRBV5-1 with TRBJ1-2; possibly TRBD1 for D (6 bases). CDR1 and CDR2 from the germline V gene are SGHRS and YFSETQ. This CDR3 has 14 amino acids. Trimming shortened V by 2 bases and J by 6 bases, and 14 bases separated the two germline ends. The CDR3 loop is CASSLGTQIHGYTF. DNA of the CDR3: TGCGCCAGCAGCTTAGGGACACAGATTCATGGCTACACCTTC. The variable domain in full, with the rest retrieved from reference TRBV5-1 and TRBJ1-2, is KAGVTQTPRYLIKTRGQQVTLSCSPISGHRSVSWYQQTPGQGLQFLFEYFSETQRNKGNFPGRFSGRQFSNSRSEMNVSTLELGDSALYLCASSLGTQIHGYTFGSGTRLTVV.

The rearrangement links TRBV7-9 to TRBJ2-4, with a tentative D call TRBD2 (6 bases). Germline loops: CDR1 SEHNR, CDR2 FQNEAQ (reference sequence). CDR3 length: 16 residues. V lost 4 bases and J 8 bases, leaving 21 bases between the germline ends. The CDR3 DNA is TGTGCCAGCAGCTGTACGGACTGCGGGGATAGGGACATTCAGTACTTC. Protein product: CASSCTDCGDRDIQYF.

This clone came up a few times. This rearrangement joins TRBV2 to TRBJ1-5; no firm D call. The CDR3 spans 15 residues. Germline V gene data show CDR1 as SNHLY and CDR2 as FYNNEI. V lost 4 bases and J 1 base, leaving 11 bases between the germline ends. In DNA, the CDR3 is TGTGCCAGCAGTGGGGAGGTAATAAGCAATCAGCCCCAGCATTTT. Translating it yields CASSGEVISNQPQHF.

This clone is medium-sized (0.01 to 0.1%) in the sample. The rearrangement uses TRBV11-3 and TRBJ2-3; a weak D match, TRBD2 (6 bases). The V end was cut by 3 bases, the J end by 3 bases, with 10 bases between. The CDR3 is 14 amino acids. CDR1 SGHNT and CDR2 YENEEA come from the germline V gene. Here the CDR3 DNA reads TGTGCCAGCAGCTTCGGAGGGGTAACAGATACGCAGTATTTT. This encodes CASSFGGVTDTQYF.

The chain links TRBV29-1 to TRBJ1-5, with 7 positions matching TRBD1. The trim removed 5 bases at V and 1 base at J, leaving 2 bases unmatched. Per germline, CDR1 SQVTM and CDR2 ANQGSEA. This CDR3 has 13 amino acids. The CDR3 spells CSVSGGSNQPQHF. The CDR3, as DNA: TGCAGCGTTTCAGGGGGAAGCAATCAGCCCCAGCATTTT. Together with reference TRBV29-1 and TRBJ1-5, the CDR3 gives the full variable domain: SAVISQKPSRDICQRGTSLTIQCQVDSQVTMMFWYRQQPGQSLTLIATANQGSEATYESGFVIDKFPISRPNLTFSTLTVSNMSPEDSSIYLCSVSGGSNQPQHFGDGTRLSIL.

The chain links TRBV7-9 to TRBJ2-3; 7 nucleotides align to TRBD2. This CDR3 is 16 amino acids long. V lost 2 bases, J lost 0 bases, and 5 bases stayed unmatched. CDR1 and CDR2 (germline): SEHNR, FQNEAQ (reference sequence). For the CDR3, the DNA is TGTGCCAGCAGCTTACTAGCGGAAGTAAGCACAGATACGCAGTATTTT. The encoded protein is CASSLLAEVSTDTQYF.

The chain combines TRBV6-5 with TRBJ1-2, with 10 bases aligning to TRBD1. The CDR3 spans 16 residues. Unmatched junction bases numbered 6, after V lost 3 bases and J lost 2 bases. Germline V CDR1 and CDR2: MNHEY, SVGAGI. CDR3 amino acids: CASSYGPGQGNYGYTF. The CDR3 nucleotides read TGTGCCAGCAGTTATGGTCCGGGACAGGGGAACTATGGCTACACCTTC.

This chain links TRBV11-2 with TRBJ1-1; 8 nucleotides align to TRBD1. With V trimmed by 5 bases and J by 6 bases, 2 bases remained unmatched. Germline V CDR1 and CDR2: SGHAT, FQNNGV. The CDR3 sequence is 12 residues long. The CDR3 protein is CASSPTGAEAFF. CDR3 sequence (DNA): TGTGCCAGCAGCCCGACAGGGGCTGAAGCTTTCTTT.

This sequence joins TRBV6-1 and TRBJ1-1; TRBD1 matches at 10 bases. V dropped 1 base and J dropped 3; count of bases not matched to a gene: 5. The CDR3 totals 16 residues. Germline CDR1 MNHNS, CDR2 SASEGT. The CDR3 here is CASSEGTGGRDTEAFF. The CDR3, as DNA: TGTGCCAGCAGTGAAGGGACAGGGGGGAGGGACACTGAAGCTTTCTTT.

The gene calls are TRBV28 and TRBJ1-5; D is perhaps TRBD1 (5 bases). The V end was cut by 8 bases, the J end by 2 bases, with 16 bases between. Germline lookup yields CDR1 MDHEN and CDR2 SYDVKM. There are 15 residues in the CDR3. CDR3 in DNA: TGTGCCAGCGCATGGGGGGGTGAGGGCAATCAGCCCCAGCATTTT. It codes for CASAWGGEGNQPQHF.

The chain employs TRBV5-1 and TRBJ2-3; maybe TRBD2 (5 bases). CDR1 is SGHRS, CDR2 YFSETQ, per germline. V was trimmed by 5 bases and J by 0 bases, leaving 19 bases between them. The CDR3 spans 17 residues. The CDR3 bases are TGCGCCAGCAGGATAGCGCCAATTATAACTAGCACAGATACGCAGTATTTT. This encodes CASRIAPIITSTDTQYF.

Here the CDR3 reads CASSVTGENTGELFF. CDR3 nucleotides: TGTGCCAGCAGTGTTACGGGAGAAAACACCGGGGAGCTGTTTTTT. The chain links TRBV2 to TRBJ2-2; TRBD2 is a possible D gene (6 bases). The germline V and J ends were trimmed by 4 bases and 2 bases, with 11 bases remaining between them. Germline V gene sequence: CDR1 SNHLY, CDR2 FYNNEI. The CDR3 is made up of 15 amino acids. The full variable domain, completed using reference TRBV2 and TRBJ2-2, is EPEVTQTPSHQVTQMGQEVILRCVPISNHLYFYWYRQILGQKVEFLVSFYNNEISEKSEIFDDQFSVERPDGSNFTLKIRSTKLEDSAMYFCASSVTGENTGELFFGEGSRLTVL.

This sequence joins TRBV11-3 and TRBJ2-5; D gene ambiguous. Trimming left V 1 base short and J 3 bases short, with 6 bases between. CDR3 length equals 13 residues. The germline CDR1 and CDR2 sequences are SGHNT and YENEEA. The CDR3 protein is CASSLGPKETQYF. CDR3 nucleotide sequence: TGTGCCAGCAGCTTAGGTCCCAAAGAGACCCAGTACTTC.

The V and J genes are TRBV6-5 and TRBJ1-2; weak D call: TRBD1 (6 bases). Per germline, CDR1 MNHEY and CDR2 SVGAGI. The CDR3 runs 13 residues. V gave up 6 bases and J gave up 7 bases, with 15 bases separating them. In DNA, the CDR3 is TGTGCCAGCAGGGACAGCCGCTCGTCTGGCTACACCTTC. It translates to CASRDSRSSGYTF.

V gene TRBV7-2 combines with J gene TRBJ2-7; no clear D gene. Trimming removed 5 bases at V and 2 bases at J, with 13 bases between. CDR1 and CDR2 (germline): SGHTA, FQGNSA. This CDR3 is built from 14 residues. The CDR3, as DNA: TGTGCCAGCAGCCCCCCGAGGCGGACCTACGAGCAGTACTTC. Translated: CASSPPRRTYEQYF.

V is TRBV2 and J is TRBJ1-1; 8 nucleotides agree with TRBD1. Germline assignment: CDR1 SNHLY and CDR2 FYNNEI. The CDR3 consists of 14 residues. V shed 8 bases and J 10 bases; nucleotides not matched to a gene: 15. This CDR3 is CASWKDREAAGAFF. The CDR3 DNA sequence: TGTGCCAGCTGGAAGGACAGGGAGGCGGCTGGAGCTTTCTTT. Looking up the rest from reference TRBV2 and TRBJ1-1 gives the full variable domain: EPEVTQTPSHQVTQMGQEVILRCVPISNHLYFYWYRQILGQKVEFLVSFYNNEISEKSEIFDDQFSVERPDGSNFTLKIRSTKLEDSAMYFCASWKDREAAGAFFGQGTRLTVV.